The 17 T cell receptor beta chains below were found in one sample sequenced in a study of PD-1 blockade in classical Hodgkin lymphoma. Assay used: immunoSEQ multiplex PCR; TCRdb lists only in-frame clones, some missing. The sample carries thousands of clones, just over 85% recorded once. Each patient relapsed following autologous stem cell transplantation, and prior brentuximab vedotin exposure differed. Sequenced here: peripheral blood mononuclear cells (PBMCs), sampled before the second cycle of nivolumab. These receptors originate from a human donor with classical Hodgkin lymphoma.

This rearrangement joins TRBV5-1 to TRBJ1-2; D uncertain. Germline loops: CDR1 SGHRS, CDR2 YFSETQ. This CDR3 contains 13 residues. V shed 4 bases and J shed 1 base, with 8 bases lying between them. The CDR3 DNA follows: TGCGCCAGCAGCCCCTTCTATAACTATGGCTACACCTTC. This sequence encodes CASSPFYNYGYTF.

The chain couples TRBV5-4 to TRBJ1-2; 11 nucleotides align to TRBD1. The CDR3 runs 18 residues. Germline assignment: CDR1 SGHNT and CDR2 YYREEE (reference sequence). The V and J ends lost 5 bases and 4 bases, in that order; junction bases with no gene match: 16. In DNA form, the CDR3 reads TGTGCCAGCAGTTCGTATTGGGTTCGGGGACAGGGGGGCTATGGCTACACCTTC. As protein: CASSSYWVRGQGGYGYTF.

This chain uses TRBV11-2 with TRBJ1-1, with D unclear. The CDR3 extends over 14 amino acids. The V gene's germline CDR1 is SGHAT and CDR2 FQNNGV. Trimming left V 7 bases short and J 0 bases short, with 12 bases between. The CDR3 DNA is TGTGCCAGCACCCCCGATTGGGTGAACACTGAAGCTTTCTTT. This translates into CASTPDWVNTEAFF.

This clone was seen a single time. The chain links TRBV19 to TRBJ2-5, with 14 bases fitting TRBD2. V shed 4 bases, J shed 5 bases, and the junction held 3 bases outside the gene matches. Per the germline V gene, CDR1 is LNHDA and CDR2 is SQIVND (reference sequence). The CDR3 is 15 amino acids. The CDR3 loop reads CASSRLAGGGETQYF. CDR3 nucleotide sequence: TGTGCCAGTAGTAGACTAGCGGGAGGGGGGGAGACCCAGTACTTC.

The rearrangement joins TRBV6-6 to TRBJ1-1; 9 nucleotides agree with TRBD1. CDR3 size: 16 residues. In germline, CDR1 is MNHNY, CDR2 SVGAGI (reference sequence). V gave up 4 bases and J gave up 0 bases; unmatched junction bases: 6. CDR3 residues: CASSSHGTGMNTEAFF. CDR3 sequence (DNA): TGTGCCAGCAGTTCCCACGGGACAGGGATGAACACTGAAGCTTTCTTT.

This chain's CDR3 is CASSEQGSSNQPQHF. The CDR3 DNA sequence: TGTGCCAGCAGCGAACAGGGTTCTAGCAATCAGCCCCAGCATTTT. The chain couples TRBV7-9 to TRBJ1-5; the D gene is possibly TRBD1 (6 bases). Trimming took 5 bases from V and 0 from J, leaving 11 bases between them. The CDR3 sequence is 15 residues long. CDR1 is SEHNR, CDR2 FQNEAQ, per germline (reference sequence).

This clone occurred once. The chain combines TRBV6-5 with TRBJ1-2, with 8 positions matching TRBD1. The CDR3 contains 13 residues. Trimming removed 5 bases from V and 2 bases from J; junction bases left unmatched: 1. The germline V gene encodes CDR1 MNHEY and CDR2 SVGAGI. CDR3 bases: TGTGCCAGCAGTCGGACAGGGAACTATGGCTACACCTTC. Encoded protein: CASSRTGNYGYTF.

V usage is TRBV9 and J usage is TRBJ1-1; D may be TRBD1 (6 bases). The germline V and J ends were trimmed by 3 bases and 6 bases, with 12 bases remaining between them. Germline CDR1 SGDLS, CDR2 YYNGEE. The CDR3 is made up of 13 amino acids. The CDR3 nucleotides read TGTGCCAGCAGCGCCCCCCCAGGGGCTGAAGCTTTCTTT. Its protein is CASSAPPGAEAFF.

This clone is termed large. The chain employs TRBV15 and TRBJ1-3; TRBD1 agrees at 9 bases. The germline V gene has CDR1 LNHNV and CDR2 YYDKDF (reference sequence). The CDR3 sequence is 15 residues long. V was clipped by 8 bases and J by 2 bases; unmatched bases: 7. The CDR3 bases are TGTGCCACCCGGAAGGACAGGGGACCTGGAAACACCATATATTTT. It specifies CATRKDRGPGNTIYF.

This chain uses TRBV12-5 with TRBJ1-4; a possible D gene is TRBD1 (5 bases). The CDR3 spans 12 residues. Germline loops: CDR1 LGHNT, CDR2 FRNRAP. Trimming removed 6 bases from V and 6 bases from J, with 8 bases in between. The CDR3 nucleotides read TGTGCTAGTGGAGGGGTTGATGAAAAACTGTTTTTT. This translates into CASGGVDEKLFF.

CDR3 amino acids: CASSLTSGGAPYNEQFF. The CDR3, as DNA: TGTGCCAGCAGCTTAACTAGCGGGGGGGCTCCCTACAATGAGCAGTTCTTC. The genes are TRBV7-6 and TRBJ2-1; 13 positions match TRBD2. The CDR3 consists of 17 residues. The ends lost 2 bases at V and 2 bases at J; junction bases unmatched: 3. Germline V lookup: CDR1 SGHVS, CDR2 FNYEAQ.

The rearrangement joins TRBV20-1 to TRBJ1-2; D remains unclear. This CDR3 is built from 11 residues. CDR1 and CDR2 (germline): DFQATT, SNEGSKA (reference sequence). The V end lost 6 bases, the J end lost 8 bases, and 13 bases lay between the germline ends. The CDR3 region is CSALDPGGYTF. DNA for the CDR3: TGCAGTGCGCTCGATCCGGGCGGCTACACCTTC.

The chain combines TRBV5-1 with TRBJ2-3, with D perhaps matching TRBD2 (5 bases). V was pared by 4 bases and J by 1 base, with 16 bases between. The CDR3 length is 16 residues. Germline lookup yields CDR1 SGHRS and CDR2 YFSETQ. In nucleotides, the CDR3 is TGCGCCAGCAGCCCTGACTCGGGGTTCCGCACAGATACGCAGTATTTT. This encodes CASSPDSGFRTDTQYF.

The chain links TRBV5-1 to TRBJ1-5, with D maybe TRBD1 (6 bases). V was clipped by 0 bases and J by 3 bases, with 7 bases between them. The CDR3 runs to 14 residues. From germline, CDR1 is SGHRS and CDR2 YFSETQ. CDR3 in amino acids: CASSLGGHNQPQHF. The CDR3 DNA reads as TGCGCCAGCAGCTTGGGGGGACACAATCAGCCCCAGCATTTT.

The chain recombines TRBV12-5 with TRBJ1-4, with 7 positions matching TRBD1. This CDR3 contains 17 residues. Germline V gene data show CDR1 as LGHNT and CDR2 as FRNRAP. Trimming cost V 3 bases and J 0 bases; bases outside gene matches: 7. CDR3 sequence reads: CASGFRQGLSTNEKLFF. The CDR3 coding sequence is TGTGCTAGTGGTTTCCGACAGGGCCTCTCAACTAATGAAAAACTGTTTTTT.

This clone showed up just once. The chain employs TRBV14 and TRBJ2-4, with D maybe TRBD1 (6 bases). Germline values: CDR1 SGHDN, CDR2 FVKESK. This CDR3 spans 16 amino acids. The ends were cut back, 1 base at V and 0 bases at J, with 10 bases in the middle. CDR3 in DNA: TGTGCCAGCAGCCAAGCGACAGGACTAGCCAAAAACATTCAGTACTTC. This gives the protein CASSQATGLAKNIQYF.

The chain uses TRBV15 and TRBJ1-2; D is undetermined. Trimming stripped 3 bases from V and 4 bases from J, with 12 bases between. Germline CDR1 and CDR2: LNHNV and YYDKDF (reference sequence). CDR3 length: 14 residues. The CDR3 protein is CATSRREPLYGYTF. Written as DNA, the CDR3 is TGTGCCACCAGCAGGCGAGAGCCACTCTATGGCTACACCTTC.